These T cell receptor beta chains were read from a single sample in a study of CD8+ T cells in alopecia areata. Repertoires were generated with immunoSEQ multiplex PCR, while TCRdb's copy carries only in-frame clones and drops some. The data show roughly 220,000 clones, 35% to 40% seen once. The input for sequencing was CD4+ T cells sorted from blood, taken at approximately week 30, from a patient treated with tofacitinib. The receptors derive from a human donor with alopecia areata. Both conserved end residues are part of each CDR3. Clone size, where shown, is once, few, many, or a class for clones that have expanded.

clone size,V gene,CDR3 length,CDR3 protein
few,TRBV7-2,15,CASSLVQVFSHEQYF
.,TRBV7-2,13,CASSSLAGDTQYF
.,TRBV5-1,13,CASSLIRSYEQYF
few,TRBV5-1,17,CASSRQYDWGEENEQYF
many,TRBV2,14,CARGAATPGDTQYF
few,TRBV6-6,14,CASLEPLSNNEQFF
.,TRBV30,14,CAWTLRGDSYEQYF
.,TRBV6-5,14,CASRFRDTYNEQFF
.,TRBV5-4,16,CASSLAGLAGLETQYF
few,TRBV28,15,CASSLSQLRGGEQYF
.,TRBV6-1,13,CASSEESGDGYTF
.,TRBV30,13,CAWSSDSNQPQHF
.,TRBV5-1,14,CASSLGQLTDTQYF
.,TRBV27,17,CASSRTSGTFGTDTQYF
.,TRBV7-9,16,CASSLGSGYSNQPQHF
.,TRBV5-4,16,CASSFRLSGSTDTQYF
few,TRBV5-5,13,CASSLEWGETQYF
few,TRBV11-2,15,CASSYVTHSSYEQYF
.,TRBV7-2,15,CASSLADLSSYEQYF
many,TRBV7-9,15,CASSLASGNGDTQYF
.,TRBV7-8,13,CASSPTATYEQYF
.,TRBV30,14,CAWSAGDWDQPQHF
.,TRBV30,12,CAWRIRSYEQYF
.,TRBV30,12,CAWSWDRGEAFF
few,TRBV6-5,15,CASSSRTSGIYEQYF
.,TRBV19,16,CASNLQGAAGANVLTF
.,TRBV2,11,CASKMDYGYTF
.,TRBV6-1,14,CATKLAGGPGTQYF
.,TRBV25-1,15,CASSELTAGEYEQYF
.,TRBV9,14,CASGNRIQNTEAFF
.,TRBV5-1,17,CASSLGRRGLRYNEQFF
few,TRBV7-9,13,CASSLAQTDEQYF
many,TRBV7-2,14,CASSLDPGPYEQYF
.,TRBV4-1,16,CASSQVGPPNTGELFF
.,TRBV29-1,13,CSVEGPTGYGYTF
.,TRBV18,17,CASSPPNSGGGTDTQYF
.,TRBV6-6,13,CASSFQLDNEQFF
few,TRBV29-1,13,CSVDERTNNEQFF
few,TRBV4-3,13,CASSLLSSYEQYF
.,TRBV5-1,16,CASSDQDRYSSYEQYF
few,TRBV5-4,14,CASSLVGADYGYTF
few,TRBV5-1,12,CASSSPGDTQYF
.,TRBV30,16,CALTAGPLTTNEKLFF
.,TRBV6-6,14,CASSYSENNQPQHF
.,TRBV29-1,13,CSVVGQLNTEAFF
few,TRBV5-4,14,CASSGMTQNTEAFF
once,TRBV6-5,15,CASTRTGGDTGELFF
.,TRBV7-9,13,CASGGQGGHEQYF
few,TRBV10-3,14,CAIRARDRYNEQFF
.,TRBV21-1,14,CASSTGRSDTEAFF
many,TRBV14,12,CASSRSGSGYTF
few,TRBV7-8,16,CASSSTLGSGANVLTF
.,TRBV9,15,CASSPGTVSNQPQHF